The rows below give T cell receptor beta chains drawn from one sample of a study of neurological immune-mediated disorders. One entry per CDR3 protein results from TCRdb running MiXCR on the 5' RACE reads. The data show some 38,000 distinct CDR3 sequences, more than 9.5% seen once. Sequenced input: PBMCs. The source of these receptors is a man in his fifties or sixties with HTLV-1-associated myelopathy (HAM/TSP). CDR3s include the opening cysteine and the closing phenylalanine or tryptophan. The order of the fields is clone size, D gene, J gene, V gene, CDR3 DNA, CDR3 protein. The D gene is left open where the match is weak. Size is omitted from some rows. Given values are once, few, many or a class for expanded clones.

clone_size: many; d_call: NA; j_call: TRBJ2-3; v_call: TRBV5-1; cdr3_nt: TGCGCCAGCAGCTTGTTCCGGGAGAGCCCAGATACGCAGTATTTT; cdr3_aa: CASSLFRESPDTQYF
clone_size: many; d_call: NA; j_call: TRBJ2-4; v_call: TRBV6-2/TRBV6-3; cdr3_nt: TGTGCCAGCAGCTACCAGGCCGGAAACATTCAGTACTTC; cdr3_aa: CASSYQAGNIQYF
clone_size: many; d_call: NA; j_call: TRBJ2-1; v_call: TRBV5-8; cdr3_nt: TGTGCCAGCAGCGCAGGGACAAGCTCCTACAATGAGCAGTTCTTC; cdr3_aa: CASSAGTSSYNEQFF
clone_size: NA; d_call: TRBD1; j_call: TRBJ1-1; v_call: TRBV19; cdr3_nt: TGTGCCAGTAGTATGGGGGCGAGACAGGGAGGTGAAGCTTTCTTT; cdr3_aa: CASSMGARQGGEAFF
clone_size: many; d_call: NA; j_call: TRBJ2-3; v_call: TRBV4-2; cdr3_nt: TGTGCCAGCAGCCACCACCCGGCACTCAGCACAGATACGCAGTATTTT; cdr3_aa: CASSHHPALSTDTQYF
clone_size: once; d_call: NA; j_call: TRBJ1-6; v_call: TRBV9; cdr3_nt: TGTGCCAGCAGCGTAGAAGTGACAGGACCGCTACGCCTCCACTTT; cdr3_aa: CASSVEVTGPLRLHF
clone_size: NA; d_call: NA; j_call: TRBJ1-2; v_call: TRBV14; cdr3_nt: TGTGCCAGCAGCCAAGATTTGGGGGGGGCTGTCCATGGCTACACCTTC; cdr3_aa: CASSQDLGGAVHGYTF
clone_size: many; d_call: NA; j_call: TRBJ1-3; v_call: TRBV10-3; cdr3_nt: TGTGCCAGTGGTGAAAACACCATATATTTT; cdr3_aa: CASGENTIYF
clone_size: many; d_call: TRBD2; j_call: TRBJ2-3; v_call: TRBV27; cdr3_nt: TGTGCCAGCAGTTTAACATCGCTAGCGGTCACAGATACGCAGTATTTT; cdr3_aa: CASSLTSLAVTDTQYF
clone_size: few; d_call: NA; j_call: TRBJ2-1; v_call: TRBV9; cdr3_nt: TGTGCCAGCAGCGGGGGTAGCGGCGGATGGTGCTACCATGAGCAGTTCTTC; cdr3_aa: CASSGGSGGWCYHEQFF
clone_size: many; d_call: NA; j_call: TRBJ2-1; v_call: TRBV11-2; cdr3_nt: TGTGCCAGCAGCTTAGGGGGCAAGGAGCAGTTCTTC; cdr3_aa: CASSLGGKEQFF
clone_size: many; d_call: NA; j_call: TRBJ2-7; v_call: TRBV3-1; cdr3_nt: TGTGCCAGCAGTCGGAATAGACACGAGCAGTACTTC; cdr3_aa: CASSRNRHEQYF
clone_size: NA; d_call: NA; j_call: TRBJ1-2; v_call: TRBV5-1; cdr3_nt: TGCGCCAGCAGCTTGGATGCGTGGGGCTACACCTTC; cdr3_aa: CASSLDAWGYTF
clone_size: many; d_call: NA; j_call: TRBJ2-7; v_call: TRBV28; cdr3_nt: TGTGCCAGCAGTTTATTTCCTGCTGGTGAGCAGTACTTC; cdr3_aa: CASSLFPAGEQYF
clone_size: many; d_call: NA; j_call: TRBJ2-7; v_call: TRBV12-3/TRBV12-4; cdr3_nt: TGTGCCAGCAGTTTTGGGGGGCTCTACGAGCAGTACTTC; cdr3_aa: CASSFGGLYEQYF
clone_size: many; d_call: TRBD2; j_call: TRBJ2-5; v_call: TRBV6-6; cdr3_nt: TGTGCCAGCAGTGGGGGGGAGTGGGAGACCCAGTACTTC; cdr3_aa: CASSGGEWETQYF
clone_size: many; d_call: NA; j_call: TRBJ2-7; v_call: TRBV7-8; cdr3_nt: TGTGCCAGCAGCCCCTCACGCGACTACGAGCAGTACTTC; cdr3_aa: CASSPSRDYEQYF
clone_size: many; d_call: NA; j_call: TRBJ1-5; v_call: TRBV6-5; cdr3_nt: TGTGCCAGCAGTTACTCGCGGTCTGCCCGGAATCAGCCCCAGCATTTT; cdr3_aa: CASSYSRSARNQPQHF